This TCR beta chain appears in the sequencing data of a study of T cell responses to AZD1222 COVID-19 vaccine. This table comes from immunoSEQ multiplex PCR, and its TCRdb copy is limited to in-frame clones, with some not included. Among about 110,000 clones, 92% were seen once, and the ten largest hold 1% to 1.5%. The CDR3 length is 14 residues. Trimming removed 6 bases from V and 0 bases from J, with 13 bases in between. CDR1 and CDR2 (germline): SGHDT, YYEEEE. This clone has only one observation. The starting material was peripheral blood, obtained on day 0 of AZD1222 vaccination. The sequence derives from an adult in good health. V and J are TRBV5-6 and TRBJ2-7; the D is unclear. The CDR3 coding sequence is TGTGCCAGCACCCTTGGGTTAGTCTCCTACGAGCAGTACTTC. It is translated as CASTLGLVSYEQYF.